This entry is about one T cell receptor (beta chain). The antigen is unknown. The sample has other DNA sequences that encode this CDR3 too. This sample is drawn from a study of cytotoxic CD8 clonotypes in ibrutinib-treated CLL. Overall study results and limits: Higher circulating CD8+ T-cell counts strongly accompanied higher baseline clonality, above age-matched healthy donors.

The CDR3 spans 15 residues. The V end was cut by 6 bases, the J end by 5 bases, with 16 bases between. Germline V CDR1 and CDR2: SNHLY, FYNNEI. Clones were sequenced by immunoSEQ multiplex PCR, and TCRdb holds only the in-frame ones, with some missing. Of 200,000 to 250,000 clones in the sample, just under 80% were seen once. This TCR was sampled from a human donor with chronic lymphocytic leukemia. The chain joins TRBV2 to TRBJ2-2; D not certain. Material: PBMCs, obtained after 12 months of ibrutinib treatment. The CDR3 region is CASSVTQLGTGELFF. The CDR3 DNA reads TGTGCCAGCAGCGTGACTCAACTCGGGACCGGGGAGCTGTTTTTT.